These 10 T cell receptor beta chains share one sample of origin, sequenced in a study of identical twins. TCRdb processed the 5' RACE reads anew with MiXCR; each CDR3 protein has one entry. Of about 530,000 distinct CDR3 sequences in the sample, roughly 15% were seen once. These records were also assigned to another study, of yellow fever vaccine responses in identical twins.

The source material was CD4+ T cells sorted from blood. All receptors derive from a woman under 30 in good health.

The chain couples TRBV27 to TRBJ2-3; TRBD1 might be the D (6 bases). This CDR3 contains 16 residues. V was clipped by 5 bases and J by 0 bases, with 15 bases between them. Germline assignment: CDR1 MNHEY and CDR2 SMNVEV (reference sequence). CDR3 amino acids: CASSDVDRLSTDTQYF. DNA of the CDR3: TGTGCCAGCAGTGACGTCGACAGGCTAAGCACAGATACGCAGTATTTT.

In its sample, this clonotype was seen a few times. The rearrangement joins TRBV11-2 to TRBJ2-7, with no clear D. This CDR3 region has 13 residues. Trimming took off 5 bases at V and 3 bases at J, with 11 bases between the two ends. Germline-derived CDR1 and CDR2 are SGHAT and FQNNGV. The CDR3 DNA is TGTGCCAGCAGCCCGGCTGACAACTACGAGCAGTACTTC. As protein: CASSPADNYEQYF. Full variable domain (missing parts from reference TRBV11-2 and TRBJ2-7): EAGVAQSPRYKIIEKRQSVAFWCNPISGHATLYWYQQILGQGPKLLIQFQNNGVVDDSQLPKDRFSAERLKGVDSTLKIQPAKLEDSAVYLCASSPADNYEQYFGPGTRLTVT.

J is TRBJ2-3 and V is TRBV10-3; TRBD2 agrees at 9 bases. This CDR3 has 13 amino acids. With 10 bases clipped from V and 6 bases from J, the junction kept 8 bases outside the gene matches. Looked up from germline, CDR1 is ENHRY and CDR2 is SYGVKD. The CDR3 reads CASAGGGDDTQYF. The CDR3 bases are TGTGCCAGCGCGGGGGGGGGCGACGATACGCAGTATTTT.

This rearrangement joins TRBV12-3 or TRBV12-4 to TRBJ1-5; D call uncertain. V dropped 7 bases and J dropped 0 bases, with 7 bases sitting between them. CDR3 length: 13 amino acids. The CDR3 protein is CASTLNSNQPQHF. In DNA, the CDR3 is TGTGCCAGCACCCTAAATAGCAATCAGCCCCAGCATTTT.

This chain uses TRBV20-1 with TRBJ2-3; 10 bases align to TRBD1. With 6 bases clipped from V and 6 bases from J, the junction kept 6 bases outside the gene matches. The germline gives CDR1 DFQATT, CDR2 SNEGSKA (reference sequence). The CDR3 sequence is 13 residues long. CDR3 DNA: TGCAGTGCCCGGGACAGGGGTTTGGATACGCAGTATTTT. Its translation: CSARDRGLDTQYF.

The chain joins TRBV5-6 to TRBJ1-2; 7 bases fit TRBD1. The V segment lost 4 bases and the J segment 6 bases; nucleotides outside the gene matches: 6. The CDR3 has 13 amino acids. Germline loops: CDR1 SGHDT, CDR2 YYEEEE. Here the CDR3 DNA reads TGTGCCAGCAGCCGCGACAGGGTTAATGGCTACACCTTC. The encoded protein is CASSRDRVNGYTF.

This clonotype was seen more than once but under ten times. The chain carries TRBV6-1 and TRBJ2-5; weak D call: TRBD1 (5 bases). Germline CDR1 reads MNHNS; CDR2 reads SASEGT. The CDR3 has 12 amino acids. Trimming removed 6 bases from V and 4 bases from J, with 9 bases in between. Here the CDR3 reads CASRGVGETQYF. DNA of the CDR3: TGTGCCAGCAGAGGGGTTGGAGAGACCCAGTACTTC.

This clonotype was seen more than once but under ten times. The rearrangement links TRBV6-4 to TRBJ1-6; D ambiguous. This CDR3 contains 12 residues. Germline lookup yields CDR1 MRHNA and CDR2 SNTAGT. Trimming took 10 bases from V and 10 from J, leaving 14 bases between them. In DNA form, the CDR3 reads TGTGCCATCGCCCCCGGAGGGTCACCCCTCCACTTT. It encodes CAIAPGGSPLHF.

This clonotype has a handful of counts. The V and J genes are TRBV7-9 and TRBJ1-2; D gene unclear. The germline gives CDR1 SEHNR, CDR2 FQNEAQ (reference sequence). The CDR3 is made up of 13 amino acids. V dropped 3 bases and J dropped 0 bases, with 5 bases sitting between them. CDR3 sequence reads: CASSFGANYGYTF. Written as DNA, the CDR3 is TGTGCCAGCAGCTTTGGGGCTAACTATGGCTACACCTTC.

This clonotype was found a few times. The J gene is TRBJ2-7, the V gene TRBV10-3; D is ambiguous. The CDR3 totals 11 residues. V was trimmed by 10 bases and J by 3 bases, leaving 10 bases between them. Germline CDR1 ENHRY, CDR2 SYGVKD. The CDR3 loop reads CATSEIYEQYF. As DNA, the CDR3 is TGTGCCACCTCAGAGATCTACGAGCAGTACTTC.